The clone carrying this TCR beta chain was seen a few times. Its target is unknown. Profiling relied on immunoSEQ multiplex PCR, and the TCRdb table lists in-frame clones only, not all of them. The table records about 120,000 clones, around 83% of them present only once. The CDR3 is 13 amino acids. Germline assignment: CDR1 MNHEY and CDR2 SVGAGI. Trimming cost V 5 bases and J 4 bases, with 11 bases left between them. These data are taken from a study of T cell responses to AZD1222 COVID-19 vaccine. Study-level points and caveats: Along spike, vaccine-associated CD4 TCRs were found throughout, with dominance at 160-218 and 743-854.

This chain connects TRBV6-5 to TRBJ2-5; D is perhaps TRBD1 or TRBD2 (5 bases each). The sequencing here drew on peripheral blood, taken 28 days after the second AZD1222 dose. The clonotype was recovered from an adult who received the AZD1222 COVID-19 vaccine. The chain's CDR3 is CASSLSGRETQYF. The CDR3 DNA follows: TGTGCCAGCAGTCTCTCAGGGAGAGAGACCCAGTACTTC.